This T cell receptor beta chain stems from a study of vaccination effects on CD4 cells after COVID-19. Across the study: Antigen-specific CD4+ T cells were expanded (with viral peptide pools) by the ViraFEST assay ahead of sequencing.

V was pared by 2 bases and J by 1 base, with 9 bases between. Looked up from germline, CDR1 is SGHRS and CDR2 is YFSETQ. The CDR3 totals 14 residues. Scientists isolated CD4+ T cells after a roughly 10-day culture period ended. Participants each got two BNT162b2 or mRNA-1273 vaccine doses. Vaccine recipients had no previous SARS-CoV-2 infection; their nucleocapsid antibodies were negative. The data were produced by immunoSEQ multiplex PCR, yet TCRdb's version contains in-frame clones alone and is incomplete. Of some 10,000 clones listed, under 80% are singletons. Study-wide points: Infection-derived and vaccine-derived clones contracted markedly late after vaccination. Healthy vaccine recipients' vaccine-induced clones were almost all SARS-CoV-2 mono-reactive.

This clone has just one count. Its target is not known. This receptor was identified in a human donor who received a COVID-19 vaccine. Source: CD4+ T cells from PBMCs cultured without peptide, taken after COVID-19 vaccination. The J gene is TRBJ1-1, the V gene TRBV5-1; D is uncertain. For the CDR3, the DNA is TGCGCCAGCAGCTTTTGGCAGCCGAACACTGAAGCTTTCTTT. As protein: CASSFWQPNTEAFF.